The source of this T cell receptor beta chain is a study of blood T cell repertoires in COVID-19. Overall study context: Italy, Spain and the United States were the sources of the convalescent and acute COVID-19 samples.

The V end was cut by 7 bases, the J end by 4 bases, with 12 bases between. Germline assignment: CDR1 MNHEY and CDR2 SVGAGI. This CDR3 region has 13 residues. The method was immunoSEQ multiplex PCR; TCRdb's version includes in-frame clones alone and lacks a portion of them. The table lists roughly 200,000 clones, roughly 92% of them singletons. This rearrangement joins TRBV6-5 to TRBJ2-3; the D is unclear. The clonotype originates from a young man with COVID-19, enrolled during active disease. What was sequenced was peripheral blood. The CDR3 sequence: CASNLGGADTQYF. The CDR3 DNA follows: TGTGCCAGCAACCTAGGTGGTGCAGATACGCAGTATTTT.